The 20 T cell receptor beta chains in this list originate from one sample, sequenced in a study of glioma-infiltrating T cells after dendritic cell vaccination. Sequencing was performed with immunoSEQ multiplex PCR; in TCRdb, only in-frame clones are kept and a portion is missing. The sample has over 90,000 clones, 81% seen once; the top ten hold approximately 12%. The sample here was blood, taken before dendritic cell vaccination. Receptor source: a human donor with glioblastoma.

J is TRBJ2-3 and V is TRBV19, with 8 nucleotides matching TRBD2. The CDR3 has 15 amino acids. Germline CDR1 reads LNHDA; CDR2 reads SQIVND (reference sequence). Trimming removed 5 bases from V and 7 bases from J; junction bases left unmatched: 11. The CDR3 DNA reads TGTGCCAGTAGTGAGCGGGGGTCGATGGTAAATACGCAGTATTTT. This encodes CASSERGSMVNTQYF. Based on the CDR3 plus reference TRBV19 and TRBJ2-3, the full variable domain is DGGITQSPKYLFRKEGQNVTLSCEQNLNHDAMYWYRQDPGQGLRLIYYSQIVNDFQKGDIAEGYSVSREKKESFPLTVTSAQKNPTAFYLCASSERGSMVNTQYFGPGTRLTVL.

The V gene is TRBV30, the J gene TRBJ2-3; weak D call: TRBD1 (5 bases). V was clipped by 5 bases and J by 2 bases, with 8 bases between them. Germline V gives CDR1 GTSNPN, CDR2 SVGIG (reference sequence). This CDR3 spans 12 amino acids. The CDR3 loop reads CAWGHTTDTQYF. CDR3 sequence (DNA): TGTGCCTGGGGACACACCACAGATACGCAGTATTTT.

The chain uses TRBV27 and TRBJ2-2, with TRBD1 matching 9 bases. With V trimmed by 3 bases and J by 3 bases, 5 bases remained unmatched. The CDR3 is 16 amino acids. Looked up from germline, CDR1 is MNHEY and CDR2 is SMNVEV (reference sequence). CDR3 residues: CASSFGRTGDTGELFF. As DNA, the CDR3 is TGTGCCAGCAGTTTTGGGCGGACAGGGGACACCGGGGAGCTGTTTTTT.

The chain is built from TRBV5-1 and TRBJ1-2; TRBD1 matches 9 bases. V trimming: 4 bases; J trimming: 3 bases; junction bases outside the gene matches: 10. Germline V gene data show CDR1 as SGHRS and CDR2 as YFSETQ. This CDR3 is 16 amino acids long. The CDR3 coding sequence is TGCGCCAGCAGCGCCTGGGACAGGGCAGGGGACTATGGCTACACCTTC. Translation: CASSAWDRAGDYGYTF.

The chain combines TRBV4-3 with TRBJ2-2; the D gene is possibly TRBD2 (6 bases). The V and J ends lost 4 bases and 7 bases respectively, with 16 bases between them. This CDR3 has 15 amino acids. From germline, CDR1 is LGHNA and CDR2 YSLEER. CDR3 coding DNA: TGCGCCAGCAGCCCTTTAGGAGGGCAAGACGGGGAGCTGTTTTTT. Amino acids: CASSPLGGQDGELFF.

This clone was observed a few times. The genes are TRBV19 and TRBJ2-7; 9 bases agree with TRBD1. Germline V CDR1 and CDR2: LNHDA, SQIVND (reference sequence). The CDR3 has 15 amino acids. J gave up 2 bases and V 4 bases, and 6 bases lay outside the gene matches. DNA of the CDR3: TGTGCCAGTAGTAGCTCCGGGACAGGGACCTACGAGCAGTACTTC. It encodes CASSSSGTGTYEQYF.

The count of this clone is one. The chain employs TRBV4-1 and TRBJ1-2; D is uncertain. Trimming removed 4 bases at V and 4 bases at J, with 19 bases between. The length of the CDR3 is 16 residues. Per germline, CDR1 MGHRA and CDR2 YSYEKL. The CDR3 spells CASSPEALVRVYGYTF. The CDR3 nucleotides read TGCGCCAGCAGCCCCGAGGCTTTGGTCAGAGTCTATGGCTACACCTTC.

The CDR3 DNA reads TGCGCCAGCAGTGATTCCGGGACAGCGATATACGAGCAGTACTTC. This gives the protein CASSDSGTAIYEQYF. The J gene is TRBJ2-7, the V gene TRBV10-1; 7 nucleotides match TRBD1. Germline V CDR1 and CDR2: WNHNN, SYGVQD (reference sequence). V lost 3 bases and J lost 4; bases outside the gene matches: 9. There are 15 residues in the CDR3.

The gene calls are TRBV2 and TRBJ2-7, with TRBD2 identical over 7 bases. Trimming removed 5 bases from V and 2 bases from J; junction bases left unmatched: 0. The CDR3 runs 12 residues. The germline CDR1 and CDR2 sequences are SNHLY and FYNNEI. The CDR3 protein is CASSSGTYEQYF. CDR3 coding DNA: TGTGCCAGCAGTAGCGGGACCTACGAGCAGTACTTC.

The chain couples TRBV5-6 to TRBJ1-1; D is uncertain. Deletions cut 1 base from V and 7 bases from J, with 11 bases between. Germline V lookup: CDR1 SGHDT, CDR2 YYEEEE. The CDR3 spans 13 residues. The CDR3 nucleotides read TGTGCCAGCAGCTTGTATTTTACAGATGAAGCTTTCTTT. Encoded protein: CASSLYFTDEAFF.

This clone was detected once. The CDR3 spells CASSAAKAGGPTDTQYF. Here the CDR3 DNA reads TGCGCCAGCAGCGCCGCGAAAGCGGGGGGGCCAACAGATACGCAGTATTTT. This chain connects TRBV5-1 to TRBJ2-3; TRBD2 aligns across 10 bases. V was pared by 4 bases and J by 3 bases, with 11 bases of the junction left unmatched. This CDR3 has 17 amino acids. Germline V gene sequence: CDR1 SGHRS, CDR2 YFSETQ. Looking up the rest from reference TRBV5-1 and TRBJ2-3 gives the full variable domain: KAGVTQTPRYLIKTRGQQVTLSCSPISGHRSVSWYQQTPGQGLQFLFEYFSETQRNKGNFPGRFSGRQFSNSRSEMNVSTLELGDSALYLCASSAAKAGGPTDTQYFGPGTRLTVL.

Written as DNA, the CDR3 is TGCGCCAGCAGCTTGGCCAGGTTGAGGGATGGGGATACGCAGTATTTT. Its translation: CASSLARLRDGDTQYF. The V gene is TRBV5-1, the J gene TRBJ2-3; a weak D match, TRBD2 (5 bases). Germline-derived CDR1 and CDR2 are SGHRS and YFSETQ. CDR3 length equals 16 residues. V dropped 0 bases and J dropped 6 bases, with 17 bases sitting between them.

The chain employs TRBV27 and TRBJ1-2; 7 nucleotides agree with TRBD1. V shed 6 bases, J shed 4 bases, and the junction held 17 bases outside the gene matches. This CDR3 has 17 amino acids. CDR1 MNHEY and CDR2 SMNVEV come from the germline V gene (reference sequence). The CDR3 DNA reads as TGTGCCAGCAGCTCCAGGATCGGGACAGCGTTTACCTATGGCTACACCTTC. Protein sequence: CASSSRIGTAFTYGYTF.

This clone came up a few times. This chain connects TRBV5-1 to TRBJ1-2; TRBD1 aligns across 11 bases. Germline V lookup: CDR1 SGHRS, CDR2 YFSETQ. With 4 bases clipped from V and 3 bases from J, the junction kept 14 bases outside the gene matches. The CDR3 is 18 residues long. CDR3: CASSKEADRGRLYYGYTF. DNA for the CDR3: TGCGCCAGCAGCAAGGAAGCGGACAGGGGGCGCCTATACTATGGCTACACCTTC. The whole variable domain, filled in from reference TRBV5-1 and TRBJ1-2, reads KAGVTQTPRYLIKTRGQQVTLSCSPISGHRSVSWYQQTPGQGLQFLFEYFSETQRNKGNFPGRFSGRQFSNSRSEMNVSTLELGDSALYLCASSKEADRGRLYYGYTFGSGTRLTVV.

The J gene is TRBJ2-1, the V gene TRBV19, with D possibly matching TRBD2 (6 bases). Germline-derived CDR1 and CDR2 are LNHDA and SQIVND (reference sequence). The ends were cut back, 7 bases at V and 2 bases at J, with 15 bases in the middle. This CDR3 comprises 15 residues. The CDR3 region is CASTERDFPYNEQFF. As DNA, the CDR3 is TGTGCCAGTACTGAAAGGGACTTCCCCTACAATGAGCAGTTCTTC. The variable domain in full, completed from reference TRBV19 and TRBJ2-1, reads DGGITQSPKYLFRKEGQNVTLSCEQNLNHDAMYWYRQDPGQGLRLIYYSQIVNDFQKGDIAEGYSVSREKKESFPLTVTSAQKNPTAFYLCASTERDFPYNEQFFGPGTRLTVL.

The CDR3 loop is CASSLTGTGAYGYTF. The CDR3 DNA is TGTGCCAGTAGCCTAACCGGGACAGGGGCATATGGCTACACCTTC. The gene calls are TRBV19 and TRBJ1-2; 10 bases fit TRBD1. Germline CDR1 is LNHDA and CDR2 is SQIVND (reference sequence). After removal of 6 bases from V and 5 bases from J, the junction contained 9 bases not matched to a gene. This CDR3 comprises 15 residues.

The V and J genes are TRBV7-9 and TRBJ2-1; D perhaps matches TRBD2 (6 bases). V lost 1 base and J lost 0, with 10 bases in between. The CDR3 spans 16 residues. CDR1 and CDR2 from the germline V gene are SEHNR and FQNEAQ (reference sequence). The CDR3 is CASSLGDWSSYNEQFF. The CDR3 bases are TGTGCCAGCAGCTTAGGGGACTGGAGCTCCTACAATGAGCAGTTCTTC.

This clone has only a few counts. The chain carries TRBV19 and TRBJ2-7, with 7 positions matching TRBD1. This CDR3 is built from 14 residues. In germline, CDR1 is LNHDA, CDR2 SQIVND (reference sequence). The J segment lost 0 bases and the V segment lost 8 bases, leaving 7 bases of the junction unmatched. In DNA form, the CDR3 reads TGTGCCAGTTCGGTCGGGACAGCCTCCTACGAGCAGTACTTC. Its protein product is CASSVGTASYEQYF.

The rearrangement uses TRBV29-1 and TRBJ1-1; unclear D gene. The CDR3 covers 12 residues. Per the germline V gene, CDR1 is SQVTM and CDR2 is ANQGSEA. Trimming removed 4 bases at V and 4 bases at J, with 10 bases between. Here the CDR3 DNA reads TGCAGCGTTGCTCCGGGGAGCACTGAAGCTTTCTTT. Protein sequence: CSVAPGSTEAFF.

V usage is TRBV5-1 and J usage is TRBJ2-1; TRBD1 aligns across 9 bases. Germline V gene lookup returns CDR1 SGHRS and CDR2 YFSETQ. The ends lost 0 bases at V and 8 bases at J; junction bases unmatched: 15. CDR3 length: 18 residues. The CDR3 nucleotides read TGCGCCAGCAGCTTGGACGCTCCCGGGACAGGGAGTTTGGATGAGCAGTTCTTC. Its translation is CASSLDAPGTGSLDEQFF. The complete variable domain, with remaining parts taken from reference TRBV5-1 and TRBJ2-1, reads KAGVTQTPRYLIKTRGQQVTLSCSPISGHRSVSWYQQTPGQGLQFLFEYFSETQRNKGNFPGRFSGRQFSNSRSEMNVSTLELGDSALYLCASSLDAPGTGSLDEQFFGPGTRLTVL.